The clone carrying this T cell receptor beta chain has only a few counts. Trimming cost V 0 bases and J 5 bases, with 16 bases left between them. CDR1 and CDR2 (germline): SGHAT, FQNNGV. This CDR3 spans 16 amino acids. The data are from a study of graft-versus-host responses after intestinal transplantation. Responders that carried the CFSE label, approximately 200,000 of them, were plated with approximately 200,000 irradiated, violet-dye-labeled stimulator cells. Libraries were prepared by immunoSEQ multiplex PCR; TCRdb keeps only in-frame clonotypes and omits some of them. The sample carries some 10,000 clones, around 26% recorded once.

J is TRBJ2-5 and V is TRBV11-2; the D gene is possibly TRBD2 (6 bases). The sample in question was alloreactive CD8+ T cells from a mixed lymphocyte reaction culture, obtained before intestinal transplant. Subset in this sample: CFSE-low proliferating T cells sorted from roughly 6-day pre-transplant mixed lymphocyte reaction (GvH or HvG direction). The TCR sequence derives from a human patient who received an intestinal transplant. CDR3 coding DNA: TGTGCCAGCAGCTTAGATGGGGACGGGAGAGATGAGACCCAGTACTTC. This translates into CASSLDGDGRDETQYF.